These T cell receptor beta chains were read from a single sample in a study of technical replicates of blood from several donors. Clones were sequenced by immunoSEQ multiplex PCR, and TCRdb holds only the in-frame ones, with some missing. This sample has approximately 58,000 clones, with less than 90% found just once. The source material was PBMCs. Receptors originate from a human donor in good health. Some clones in this sample may be carry-over from other donors' samples. Both conserved end residues are part of each CDR3. D genes are given only for firm matches. Only part of the rows carry a size: once, few, many, or a class if the clone is expanded.

V gene	J gene	D gene	clone size	CDR3 DNA	CDR3 protein
TRBV7-2	TRBJ2-2	TRBD1	-	TGTGCCAGCAGCTCCGGACAGGGGGCAATGAGCGGGGAGCTGTTTTTT	CASSSGQGAMSGELFF
TRBV7-2	TRBJ2-7	-	few	TGTGCCAGCAGCTTAATCCCCTACGACGAGCAGTACTTC	CASSLIPYDEQYF
TRBV19	TRBJ2-3	TRBD2	-	TGTGCCAGTAGTATAGGGGGACTAGCGGTCGATACGCAGTATTTT	CASSIGGLAVDTQYF
TRBV6-5	TRBJ2-7	TRBD1	-	TGTGCCAGCAGTCCGGGACAGCTCTACGAGCAGTACTTC	CASSPGQLYEQYF
TRBV11-1	TRBJ2-1	TRBD2	-	TGTGCCAGCAGCTCGGGACTAGCGGGCCCCACCAGCTCCTACAATGAGCAGTTCTTC	CASSSGLAGPTSSYNEQFF
TRBV7-9	TRBJ1-5	-	-	TGTGCCAGCAGCTCGGAGGGAGGCAATCAGCCCCAGCATTTT	CASSSEGGNQPQHF
TRBV4-3	TRBJ1-1	-	few	TGCGCCAGCAGCCAAGATTCGGGGGAAACTGAAGCTTTCTTT	CASSQDSGETEAFF
TRBV5-1	TRBJ2-3	TRBD1	-	TGCGCCAGCAGCTTGGATCGGACAGGGGCTAAAGATACGCAGTATTTT	CASSLDRTGAKDTQYF
TRBV5-1	TRBJ1-1	-	once	TGCGCCAGCAGCTCGAATACCGACAAGCCTTTCTCCGAAGCTTTCTTT	CASSSNTDKPFSEAFF
TRBV11-2	TRBJ2-7	TRBD2	once	TGTGCCAGCAGCTTAGAATCTGCGGGGGTCTACGAGCAGTACTTC	CASSLESAGVYEQYF
TRBV9	TRBJ1-3	-	few	TGTGCCAGCAGCCCTCCATGGCCAGACTCTGGAAACACCATATATTTT	CASSPPWPDSGNTIYF
TRBV9	TRBJ2-3	-	-	TGTGCCAGCAGTTGGACGGGACTCCGCACAGATACGCAGTATTTT	CASSWTGLRTDTQYF
TRBV18	TRBJ1-6	-	-	TGTGCCAGCTCAGCGACACAGGATAATTCACCCCTCCACTTT	CASSATQDNSPLHF
TRBV4-2	TRBJ2-3	TRBD2	-	TGTGCCAGCAGCCAAGTGTCGCTAGCGGGCCGGGATACGCAGTATTTT	CASSQVSLAGRDTQYF
TRBV29-1	TRBJ2-1	TRBD2	once	TGCAGCGTTGCTCACGGGACTAGCGGGGGGGCTGCCAATGAGCAGTTCTTC	CSVAHGTSGGAANEQFF
TRBV7-2	TRBJ2-7	TRBD2	-	TGTGCCAGCAGCTTAGAGGCTAGCGGGAGCAACGAGCAGTACTTC	CASSLEASGSNEQYF
TRBV7-2	TRBJ2-2	TRBD1	-	TGTGCCAGCAGCCCCCAGACAGGGAGTCATGGCTCAGGGGAGCTGTTTTTT	CASSPQTGSHGSGELFF
TRBV6-5	TRBJ1-5	-	-	TGTGCCAGCAGTTCGTCCGAGGGTAGCAATCAGCCCCAGCATTTT	CASSSSEGSNQPQHF
TRBV2	TRBJ2-7	-	-	TGTGCCAGCAGGCTGGGTAGCGGTCCCTACGAGCAGTACTTC	CASRLGSGPYEQYF
TRBV10-3	TRBJ2-1	-	-	TGTGCCATCAGTGAGAGTCGGGGGTCCTACAATGAGCAGTTCTTC	CAISESRGSYNEQFF
TRBV7-2	TRBJ2-5	-	-	TGTGCCAGCAGCTCAACCCATAGCTTTTCCCAAGAGACCCAGTACTTC	CASSSTHSFSQETQYF
TRBV2	TRBJ1-2	TRBD1	-	TGTGCCAGCCGGTGGACAGGGGAAGGCTACACCTTC	CASRWTGEGYTF
TRBV5-4	TRBJ1-2	-	-	TGTGCCAGCAGCTTGGTGGGCCGTGACTATGGCTACACCTTC	CASSLVGRDYGYTF
TRBV6-6	TRBJ1-2	TRBD1	-	TGTGCCAGCAGGGACGCCTCCGGGACAGGGATCGGAGGCTACACCTTC	CASRDASGTGIGGYTF
TRBV4-1	TRBJ1-2	TRBD1	once	TGCGCCAGCAGCCAAGCCGCGACAGGGGATCCCTATGGCTACACCTTC	CASSQAATGDPYGYTF
TRBV9	TRBJ2-5	TRBD1	-	TGTGCCAGCAGCGCGAGGCCTAACAGGGGCCAAGAGACCCAGTACTTC	CASSARPNRGQETQYF
TRBV6-1	TRBJ1-6	TRBD1	-	TGTGCCGTACAGGGGGCCTATAATTCACCCCTCCACTTT	CAVQGAYNSPLHF
TRBV2	TRBJ2-2	-	few	TGTGCCAGCAGTATCCAGCGGAACACCGGGGAGCTGTTTTTT	CASSIQRNTGELFF
TRBV10-2	TRBJ2-7	TRBD2	once	TGCGCCAGCAGTGAGTCGGCTAGCGGTGGGAAAAAGCAGTACTTC	CASSESASGGKKQYF
TRBV11-2	TRBJ2-1	-	-	TGTGCCAGCAGCTTAGGGGGACTGAGCTCCTACAATGAGCAGTTCTTC	CASSLGGLSSYNEQFF
TRBV6-5	TRBJ2-1	-	-	TGTGCCAGCACCCCCCGGGGTCCGACATACAATGAGCAGTTCTTC	CASTPRGPTYNEQFF
TRBV6-5	TRBJ1-4	TRBD1	-	TGTGCCAGCAGACGCCGTAGGGGGCGAAATGAAAAACTGTTTTTT	CASRRRRGRNEKLFF
TRBV10-3	TRBJ1-2	-	-	TGTGCCATCTACGGGTCACGCTACACCTTC	CAIYGSRYTF
TRBV5-6	TRBJ2-1	-	-	TGTGCCAGCAGCCCCGACAGGAACTACAATGAGCAGTTCTTC	CASSPDRNYNEQFF
TRBV5-1	TRBJ2-2	-	-	TGCGCCAGCAGCTTGGTCCATGCGAACACCGGGGAGCTGTTTTTT	CASSLVHANTGELFF
TRBV7-3	TRBJ2-6	-	once	TGTGCCAGCAGCGACCGGGTCCCTCCCACTTCGGGGGCCAACGTCCTGACTTTC	CASSDRVPPTSGANVLTF
TRBV12-5	TRBJ2-5	-	-	TGTGCTAGTGGTCCAGGACTCCTACCCTTGCAAGAGACCCAGTACTTC	CASGPGLLPLQETQYF
TRBV18	TRBJ2-5	-	once	TGTGCCAGCTCACTGTCGAGATTAGAGACCCAGTACTTC	CASSLSRLETQYF
TRBV2	TRBJ1-5	-	-	TGTGCCAGCACCCCCGGGTGGGGCAATCAGCCCCAGCATTTT	CASTPGWGNQPQHF
TRBV12-5	TRBJ2-1	-	-	TGTGCTAGTGGTCCCAATGTCGGGAGCTCCTACAATGAGCAGTTCTTC	CASGPNVGSSYNEQFF
TRBV29-1	TRBJ1-2	-	-	TGCAGCTCAGCGGAACCACCAACGGGCTACACCTTC	CSSAEPPTGYTF
TRBV7-8	TRBJ2-7	-	-	TGTGCCAGCAGCTTAGTTCGGGAGTTAGCCTACGAGCAGTACTTC	CASSLVRELAYEQYF
TRBV18	TRBJ1-1	-	-	TGTGCCAGCTCACCACCGTTACAGATGAACACTGAAGCTTTCTTT	CASSPPLQMNTEAFF
TRBV5-1	TRBJ2-2	TRBD1	few	TGCGCCAGCAGCTCAGGGGGCGGCGGGACCGGGGAGCTGTTTTTT	CASSSGGGGTGELFF
TRBV7-2	TRBJ2-3	TRBD2	-	TGTGCCAGCAGCTTAATCCGACTAGCGGGGGGGAGCCGGGGAGATACGCAGTATTTT	CASSLIRLAGGSRGDTQYF
TRBV2	TRBJ2-1	TRBD2	-	TGTGCCAGCAGTGTACTAGCGGGGGCCCCCGAGGGCAATGAGCAGTTCTTC	CASSVLAGAPEGNEQFF
TRBV4-1	TRBJ2-2	-	-	TGCGCCAGCAGCCAACTGAACACCGGGGAGCTGTTTTTT	CASSQLNTGELFF
TRBV30	TRBJ1-2	TRBD1	once	TGTGCCTGGAGTGCCGACCGACAGGGGGGCTATGGCTACACCTTC	CAWSADRQGGYGYTF
TRBV18	TRBJ1-1	TRBD1	few	TGTGCCAGCTCACCACAGGGGGCGGACACTGAAGCTTTCTTT	CASSPQGADTEAFF
TRBV18	TRBJ2-7	TRBD2	-	TGTGCCAGCTCACCATTTGTTGGGCTAGCGGGAGTTGGCGAGCAGTACTTC	CASSPFVGLAGVGEQYF
TRBV5-1	TRBJ1-2	-	-	TGCGCCAGCAGCTCCGGAGGAGGGGTTAACTATGGCTACACCTTC	CASSSGGGVNYGYTF
TRBV29-1	TRBJ1-5	-	-	TGCAGCGTTGATCTGGGGGGGCGCAATCAGCCCCAGCATTTT	CSVDLGGRNQPQHF